The T cell receptor beta chain under discussion was sequenced for a study of blood T cell repertoires in COVID-19. Sequencing used immunoSEQ multiplex PCR; TCRdb keeps in-frame clones, though not all of them. Here the sample spans about 170,000 clones, around 92% being singletons. The CDR3 extends over 14 amino acids. Germline V gene sequence: CDR1 SGHRS, CDR2 YFSETQ. Unmatched junction bases numbered 7, after V lost 3 bases and J lost 9 bases. Seattle patient enrollment occurred during active infection, with longitudinal follow-up thereafter. This receptor was taken from a young man with COVID-19, enrolled during active disease. The sequenced material came from peripheral blood. The V gene is TRBV5-1, the J gene TRBJ2-1, with 9 bases identical to TRBD2. This CDR3 reads CASSSMTSGVEQFF. The CDR3 nucleotides are TGCGCCAGCAGCTCGATGACTAGCGGAGTTGAGCAGTTCTTC.